This T cell receptor beta chain was found in a study of cytomegalovirus exposure and HLA in healthy donors. As to this clone: Its specificity is not known.

Study outcomes and limitations: More clonal expansion characterized HLA-associated TCR beta chains than equally common others in a later analysis.

Germline V gene lookup returns CDR1 ENHRY and CDR2 SYGVKD. This CDR3 has 15 residues. V was pared by 3 bases and J by 1 base, with 12 bases between. With 60 Vbeta and 13 Jbeta primers, the PCR was carried out. In the authors' methods: Roughly 11 million shared chains were among the 60 million to 80 million unique TCR beta chains that a later analysis counted. Here immunoSEQ multiplex PCR was the method, and the copy in TCRdb shows in-frame clones only, minus some. Clonal size and the V and J genes are those of that table, whereas D and trimming came from the DNA. The sample carries about 160,000 clones, around four fifths recorded once.

Input material: PBMCs. The chain carries TRBV10-3 and TRBJ1-1; possibly TRBD1 for D (5 bases). The receptor was derived from a woman between 18 and 29 years old in good health and CMV-seronegative. The CDR3 spells CAISELGQGNTEAFF. CDR3 nucleotides: TGTGCCATCAGTGAACTTGGACAAGGGAACACTGAAGCTTTCTTT.